One and the same sample provided the 28 T cell receptor beta chains below, sequenced in a study of blood T cell repertoires in COVID-19. Repertoires were generated with immunoSEQ multiplex PCR, while TCRdb's copy carries only in-frame clones and drops some. The sample contains about 280,000 clones, 75% to 90% of which appear only once. The sample comprised peripheral blood. These receptors were taken from a man between 50 and 59 years old with acute or convalescent COVID-19.

The J gene is TRBJ2-1, the V gene TRBV30; maybe TRBD1 (6 bases). The CDR3 runs to 12 residues. The ends were cut back, 3 bases at V and 11 bases at J, with 14 bases in the middle. From germline, CDR1 is GTSNPN and CDR2 SVGIG (reference sequence). CDR3 region: CAWSQTGYKQFF. DNA of the CDR3: TGTGCCTGGAGCCAAACAGGGTATAAGCAGTTCTTC.

This clone was seen a single time. This CDR3 reads CASSGLATYNEQFF. DNA of the CDR3: TGTGCCAGCAGTGGGCTAGCGACTTACAATGAGCAGTTCTTC. J is TRBJ2-1 and V is TRBV2; D perhaps matches TRBD2 (6 bases). Germline V CDR1 and CDR2: SNHLY, FYNNEI. This CDR3 is 14 amino acids long. Trimming left V 4 bases short and J 4 bases short, with 11 bases between.

CDR3: CASSPGQGAKDTQYF. CDR3 sequence (DNA): TGCGCCAGCAGCCCGGGACAGGGGGCAAAAGATACGCAGTATTTT. This chain uses TRBV5-1 with TRBJ2-3, with 12 bases that match TRBD1. The trim removed 4 bases at V and 5 bases at J, leaving 5 bases unmatched. Germline lookup yields CDR1 SGHRS and CDR2 YFSETQ. The CDR3 extends over 15 amino acids.

The genes are TRBV7-3 and TRBJ1-2; TRBD1 might be the D (6 bases). Trimming shortened V by 5 bases and J by 3 bases, and 10 bases separated the two germline ends. The CDR3 length is 13 residues. CDR1 and CDR2 (germline): SGHTA, FQGTGA. The CDR3 reads CASSPDSHYGYTF. The DNA of the CDR3 is TGTGCCAGCAGCCCGGACAGCCACTATGGCTACACCTTC. The whole variable domain, filled in from reference TRBV7-3 and TRBJ1-2, reads GAGVSQTPSNKVTEKGKYVELRCDPISGHTALYWYRQSLGQGPEFLIYFQGTGAADDSGLPNDRFFAVRPEGSVSTLKIQRTERGDSAVYLCASSPDSHYGYTFGSGTRLTVV.

The rearrangement links TRBV7-3 to TRBJ2-1; 9 nucleotides match TRBD2. There are 16 residues in the CDR3. Germline V gives CDR1 SGHTA, CDR2 FQGTGA. V lost 0 bases and J lost 3; bases outside the gene matches: 3. The CDR3 region is CASSLTRGGLYNEQFF. For the CDR3, the DNA is TGTGCCAGCAGCTTAACGCGGGGGGGTCTCTACAATGAGCAGTTCTTC.

This chain uses TRBV6-6 with TRBJ1-3; D ambiguous. The germline V and J ends were trimmed by 0 bases and 0 bases, with 9 bases remaining between them. CDR3 length: 16 residues. Germline-derived CDR1 and CDR2 are MNHNY and SVGAGI (reference sequence). CDR3 residues: CASSYSAPGSGNTIYF. CDR3 sequence (DNA): TGTGCCAGCAGTTACTCCGCACCCGGCTCTGGAAACACCATATATTTT.

This clone showed up just once. V is TRBV27 and J is TRBJ1-2; no clear D. CDR1 MNHEY and CDR2 SMNVEV come from the germline V gene (reference sequence). The V end lost 3 bases, the J end lost 0 bases, and 8 bases lay between the germline ends. This CDR3 comprises 14 residues. The CDR3 nucleotides read TGTGCCAGCAGTTTGTCCCCCGCTAACTATGGCTACACCTTC. Protein: CASSLSPANYGYTF.

V is TRBV6-5 and J is TRBJ2-4, with 8 positions matching TRBD1. The CDR3 totals 13 residues. J was trimmed by 5 bases and V by 6 bases; bases with no gene match: 3. Germline V lookup: CDR1 MNHEY, CDR2 SVGAGI. Written as DNA, the CDR3 is TGTGCCAGCAGCTTGGACAGGGAAAACATTCAGTACTTC. It codes for CASSLDRENIQYF.

This chain uses TRBV7-9 with TRBJ1-6; 7 positions agree with TRBD1. The CDR3 is 12 residues long. Germline CDR1 SEHNR, CDR2 FQNEAQ (reference sequence). Trimming took 3 bases from V and 14 from J; bases not matched to a gene: 4. As DNA, the CDR3 is TGTGCCAGCAGCTTTTCCGGGACAGCCCTCCACTTT. It translates to CASSFSGTALHF. The entire variable domain, with the rest obtained from reference TRBV7-9 and TRBJ1-6, is as follows: DTGVSQNPRHKITKRGQNVTFRCDPISEHNRLYWYRQTLGQGPEFLTYFQNEAQLEKSRLLSDRFSAERPKGSFSTLEIQRTEQGDSAMYLCASSFSGTALHFGNGTRLTVT.

The chain links TRBV5-1 to TRBJ2-7, with D perhaps matching TRBD1 (5 bases). Trimming removed 3 bases at V and 0 bases at J, with 10 bases between. Germline V gives CDR1 SGHRS, CDR2 YFSETQ. This CDR3 has 14 residues. In DNA, the CDR3 is TGCGCCAGCAGCTACAGGACGGTCTCCTACGAGCAGTACTTC. This translates into CASSYRTVSYEQYF. Full variable domain (remainder filled in from reference TRBV5-1 and TRBJ2-7): KAGVTQTPRYLIKTRGQQVTLSCSPISGHRSVSWYQQTPGQGLQFLFEYFSETQRNKGNFPGRFSGRQFSNSRSEMNVSTLELGDSALYLCASSYRTVSYEQYFGPGTRLTVT.

J is TRBJ1-5 and V is TRBV5-8, with D unresolved. Germline CDR1 reads SGHTS; CDR2 reads YDEGEE. The CDR3 spans 13 residues. Trimming stripped 0 bases from V and 13 bases from J, with 14 bases between. The CDR3 spells CASSLDRPSAQHF. CDR3 DNA: TGTGCCAGCAGCTTGGACCGACCGAGCGCACAGCATTTT.

V gene TRBV2 combines with J gene TRBJ1-1, with D unclear. The CDR3 has 14 residues. V lost 4 bases and J 2 bases, leaving 11 bases between the germline ends. Germline loops: CDR1 SNHLY, CDR2 FYNNEI. CDR3 in DNA: TGTGCCAGCAGTGTAGGACGGGATAACACTGAAGCTTTCTTT. Its translation: CASSVGRDNTEAFF.

This chain joins TRBV2 and TRBJ2-1; 8 bases align to TRBD2. The trim removed 7 bases at V and 6 bases at J, leaving 8 bases unmatched. This CDR3 has 14 amino acids. Looked up from germline, CDR1 is SNHLY and CDR2 is FYNNEI. The CDR3 here is CASTAGDEGNEQFF. The CDR3, as DNA: TGTGCCAGCACAGCGGGGGATGAGGGCAATGAGCAGTTCTTC.

V gene TRBV30 combines with J gene TRBJ2-5; 7 nucleotides line up with TRBD2. Germline CDR1 GTSNPN, CDR2 SVGIG (reference sequence). The CDR3 totals 15 residues. Unmatched junction bases numbered 10, after V lost 2 bases and J lost 4 bases. The CDR3 sequence is CAWSPAGSSRETQYF. DNA of the CDR3: TGTGCCTGGAGTCCAGCGGGGAGTTCTCGAGAGACCCAGTACTTC.

V usage is TRBV7-8 and J usage is TRBJ1-4; D not resolved. This CDR3 is 14 amino acids long. Germline V gives CDR1 SGHVS, CDR2 FQNEAQ. The V and J ends lost 5 bases and 2 bases respectively, with 9 bases between them. The CDR3 spells CASSPARTNEKLFF. In DNA form, the CDR3 reads TGTGCCAGCAGCCCGGCGAGGACTAATGAAAAACTGTTTTTT.

The chain uses TRBV10-2 and TRBJ1-5, with D uncertain. The V gene lost 4 bases and the J gene lost 3 bases, with 10 bases spanning the gap. CDR1 is WSHSY and CDR2 is SAAADI in the germline V gene. The CDR3 has 14 residues. The CDR3: CASSAEGYNQPQHF. Written as DNA, the CDR3 is TGCGCCAGCAGTGCTGAGGGTTACAATCAGCCCCAGCATTTT.

The chain uses TRBV13 and TRBJ1-5; no firm D call. Germline V gene sequence: CDR1 PRHDT, CDR2 FYEKMQ (reference sequence). The CDR3 sequence is 13 residues long. V lost 3 bases and J 5 bases, leaving 8 bases between the germline ends. CDR3 region: CASSFKRDQPQHF. The DNA of the CDR3 is TGTGCCAGCAGCTTTAAGAGAGATCAGCCCCAGCATTTT.

V usage is TRBV5-4 and J usage is TRBJ2-7; maybe TRBD1 (6 bases). Germline CDR1 and CDR2: SGHNT and YYREEE (reference sequence). The CDR3 has 16 residues. Trimming stripped 4 bases from V and 2 bases from J, with 19 bases between. The CDR3 DNA follows: TGTGCCAGCAGCAATTTTCAGGGGATGGTAGCCTACGAGCAGTACTTC. Translation gives CASSNFQGMVAYEQYF.

This chain uses TRBV14 with TRBJ1-2, with TRBD1 identical over 7 bases. Germline values: CDR1 SGHDN, CDR2 FVKESK. Trimming at V came to 0 bases and at J to 4 bases, leaving 14 bases not matched to a gene. The CDR3 loop spans 18 amino acids. The CDR3 is CASSQDHRRQGGSYGYTF. CDR3 in DNA: TGTGCCAGCAGCCAAGATCATCGGAGACAGGGAGGATCCTATGGCTACACCTTC.

J is TRBJ2-1 and V is TRBV18, with a weak D call TRBD1 (5 bases). Germline-derived CDR1 and CDR2 are KGHSH and LQKENI. The CDR3 covers 17 residues. With 1 base removed from V and 1 base from J, the gap between germline ends came to 14 bases. Written as DNA, the CDR3 is TGTGCCAGCTCACCACAGGGGTCGGCCCTGTCCTACAATGAGCAGTTCTTC. Translating it yields CASSPQGSALSYNEQFF.

The chain uses TRBV30 and TRBJ2-5; tentatively, D is TRBD1 (5 bases). Trimming took off 2 bases at V and 0 bases at J, with 7 bases between the two ends. CDR3 length: 13 residues. Germline V gene sequence: CDR1 GTSNPN, CDR2 SVGIG (reference sequence). CDR3 DNA sequence: TGTGCCTGGAGTAGGGGTAACCAAGAGACCCAGTACTTC. It translates to CAWSRGNQETQYF.

V gene TRBV7-2 combines with J gene TRBJ2-5; TRBD2 aligns across 7 bases. V gave up 5 bases and J gave up 6 bases; unmatched junction bases: 12. From germline, CDR1 is SGHTA and CDR2 FQGNSA. The CDR3 runs to 15 residues. Written as DNA, the CDR3 is TGTGCCAGCAGCCCTCCTGGGGTTAGCGGGCAGACCCAGTACTTC. It translates to CASSPPGVSGQTQYF.

The chain recombines TRBV3-1 (or the pseudogene TRBV3-2) with TRBJ2-7; TRBD2 is a possible D gene (5 bases). This CDR3 comprises 14 residues. Trimming took off 2 bases at V and 6 bases at J, with 14 bases between the two ends. Germline V lookup: CDR1 LGHDT, CDR2 YNNKEL (reference sequence). The CDR3 reads CASSQLPSGVEQYF. CDR3 nucleotides: TGTGCCAGCAGCCAACTCCCGTCCGGGGTCGAGCAGTACTTC.

The V and J genes are TRBV5-5 and TRBJ1-4, with D possibly being TRBD1 (5 bases). Germline assignment: CDR1 SGHKS and CDR2 YYEKEE (reference sequence). This CDR3 is built from 16 residues. V was clipped by 4 bases and J by 2 bases, with 15 bases between them. The CDR3 region has the DNA TGTGCCAGCAGCACCCGACAGATCACTACTAATGAAAAACTGTTTTTT. Residues: CASSTRQITTNEKLFF.

This chain joins TRBV18 and TRBJ1-2; 10 bases are shared with TRBD1. Losses at the gene ends were 4 bases for V and 5 bases for J; bases not matched to a gene: 7. Per germline, CDR1 KGHSH and CDR2 LQKENI. The CDR3 runs to 15 residues. The CDR3 DNA follows: TGTGCCAGCTCACTTGGACCGGGACAGGGGTATGGCTACACCTTC. This codes for CASSLGPGQGYGYTF.

This sequence joins TRBV5-5 and TRBJ2-1, with 10 bases matching TRBD2. V lost 2 bases to trimming and J lost 7 bases; unmatched junction nucleotides: 6. CDR1 and CDR2 (germline): SGHKS, YYEKEE (reference sequence). This CDR3 is 15 amino acids long. The CDR3 is CASSFALAGANEQFF. CDR3 DNA: TGTGCCAGCAGCTTTGCGCTAGCGGGGGCTAATGAGCAGTTCTTC.

V usage is TRBV6-5 and J usage is TRBJ2-7; 11 bases line up with TRBD2. CDR3 size: 15 residues. Losses at the gene ends were 5 bases for V and 2 bases for J; bases not matched to a gene: 5. Germline CDR1 is MNHEY and CDR2 is SVGAGI. The CDR3 nucleotides read TGTGCCAGCAGTCCGACTAGCGGGGCAACCTACGAGCAGTACTTC. Its protein product is CASSPTSGATYEQYF.

The chain links TRBV5-4 to TRBJ2-5; TRBD2 matches 12 bases. J lost 1 base, V lost 3 bases, and 7 bases had no gene match. The CDR3 runs 17 residues. Germline CDR1 SGHNT, CDR2 YYREEE (reference sequence). The CDR3 DNA follows: TGTGCCAGCAGCTACTCGCCGGGACTAGCGGGCCAAGAGACCCAGTACTTC. Translating it yields CASSYSPGLAGQETQYF.